This T cell receptor beta chain was documented in a study of T cell responses to AZD1222 COVID-19 vaccine. Assay: immunoSEQ multiplex PCR; the TCRdb copy retains only in-frame clones and omits some. The data contain 250,000 to 300,000 clones, 94% of them singletons. The V end lost 0 bases, the J end lost 1 base, and 3 bases lay between the germline ends. Germline V gene sequence: CDR1 MDHEN, CDR2 SYDVKM. There are 13 residues in the CDR3. Comment on this clone: As yet, its antigen is unknown.

Study-wide results and caveats: Spike-specific TCR breadth rose after two AZD1222 doses, and depth rose as well.

The sequencing here drew on peripheral blood, taken 28 days after the second AZD1222 dose. This receptor was obtained from an adult who received the AZD1222 COVID-19 vaccine. The chain couples TRBV28 to TRBJ1-1; D uncertain. The CDR3 protein is CASSLWRNTEAFF. The DNA for the CDR3 is TGTGCCAGCAGTTTATGGAGGAACACTGAAGCTTTCTTT.